This T cell receptor (beta chain) is drawn from a study of OX40 agonist ivuxolimab in advanced cancers. As for the study in general: Patients took ivuxolimab, an agonistic anti-OX40 (CD134) antibody. Antecedent anti-PD-1, anti-PD-L1 or anti-CTLA-4 therapy was permissible, with about 40% having received some. Regarding the study as a whole: Partial responders dosed at 0.1-3.0 mg/kg displayed clonal expansion ranking among the lowest.

About this clone itself: Its target is not known.

Produced via immunoSEQ multiplex PCR; TCRdb's table is partial and in-frame only. The sample carries about 73,000 clones, around 90% recorded once. The receptor was isolated from an adult with an advanced solid tumor such as melanoma, head and neck, liver or kidney cancer. The material was CD4+ or CD8+ T cells sorted from blood, obtained in a trial of the OX40 agonist ivuxolimab.

CDR3 loop: CASSLRPGPSYEQYF. The CDR3 DNA reads as TGTGCCAGCAGCTTAAGACCCGGGCCCTCCTACGAGCAGTACTTC. The chain links TRBV7-3 to TRBJ2-7; D unresolved. Germline CDR1 is SGHTA and CDR2 is FQGTGA. CDR3 length equals 15 residues. The V gene lost 1 base and the J gene lost 0 bases, with 10 bases spanning the gap.